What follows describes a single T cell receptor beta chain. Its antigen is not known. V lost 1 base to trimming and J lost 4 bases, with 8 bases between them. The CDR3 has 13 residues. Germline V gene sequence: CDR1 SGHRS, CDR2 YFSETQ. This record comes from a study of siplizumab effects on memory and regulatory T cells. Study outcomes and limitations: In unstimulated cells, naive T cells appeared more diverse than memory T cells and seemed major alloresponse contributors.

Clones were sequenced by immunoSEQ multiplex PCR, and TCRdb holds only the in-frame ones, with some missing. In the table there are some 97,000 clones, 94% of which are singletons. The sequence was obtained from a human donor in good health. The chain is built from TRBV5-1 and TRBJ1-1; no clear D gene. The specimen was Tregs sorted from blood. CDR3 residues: CASSLHVSTEAFF. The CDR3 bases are TGCGCCAGCAGCTTGCATGTATCCACTGAAGCTTTCTTT. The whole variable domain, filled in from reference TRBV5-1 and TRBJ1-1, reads KAGVTQTPRYLIKTRGQQVTLSCSPISGHRSVSWYQQTPGQGLQFLFEYFSETQRNKGNFPGRFSGRQFSNSRSEMNVSTLELGDSALYLCASSLHVSTEAFFGQGTRLTVV.